A selection of T cell receptor beta chains follows, all from one sample in a study of Graves' ophthalmopathy and Graves' hyperthyroidism. TCRdb re-called the multiplex PCR reads with MiXCR, one entry per CDR3 protein. The sample lists over a million distinct CDR3 sequences; about two fifths were seen once. The sequencing sample was made of peripheral blood or thyroid tissue (not recorded which). These receptors came from an adult man with Graves' hyperthyroidism. CDR3s include the opening cysteine and the closing phenylalanine or tryptophan. The D gene is left open where the match is weak. Size tells how often a clone was seen (once, few, many) or the class of an expanded clone, and some rows leave it out.

j_call,clone_size,d_call,v_call,cdr3_aa,cdr3_nt
TRBJ1-6,-,TRBD1,TRBV25-1,CASSEGTDHSPLHF,TGTGCCAGCAGTGAAGGGACAGACCATTCACCCCTCCACTTT
TRBJ1-5,many,-,TRBV20-1,CSAREVVGNQPQHF,TGCAGTGCTAGAGAGGTAGTCGGCAATCAGCCCCAGCATTTT
TRBJ1-1,-,TRBD1,TRBV10-3,CAISSGTGETTEAFF,TGTGCCATCAGTTCCGGGACAGGAGAGACGACTGAAGCTTTCTTT
TRBJ2-2,-,-,TRBV9,CASSVGRLGTNTGELFF,TGTGCCAGCAGCGTAGGCCGACTAGGTACGAACACCGGGGAGCTGTTTTTT
TRBJ2-7,-,-,TRBV9,CASSPRQGSQYEQYF,TGTGCCAGCAGCCCGCGTCAGGGGAGTCAATACGAGCAGTACTTC
TRBJ1-2,-,TRBD1,TRBV5-1,CASSTGTGRLSYTF,TGCGCCAGCAGCACTGGGACAGGGAGGTTGAGCTACACCTTC
TRBJ1-1,-,-,TRBV29-1,CSVGVGGVGTEAFF,TGCAGCGTTGGGGTCGGGGGTGTAGGCACTGAAGCTTTCTTT
TRBJ2-7,-,TRBD1,TRBV5-5,CASSTRQGANEQYF,TGTGCCAGCAGCACCCGACAGGGGGCGAACGAGCAGTACTTC
TRBJ1-4,few,TRBD1,TRBV2,CASSQDPGTGWGKLFF,TGTGCCAGCAGCCAAGATCCCGGGACAGGGTGGGGGAAACTGTTTTTT
TRBJ2-7,many,TRBD1,TRBV29-1,CSVAGQGIREQYF,TGCAGCGTTGCGGGACAGGGGATCCGCGAGCAGTACTTC
TRBJ2-7,many,-,TRBV7-2,CASRPEVPPYEQYF,TGTGCCAGCAGGCCTGAGGTGCCCCCCTACGAGCAGTACTTC
TRBJ1-1,-,TRBD1,TRBV20-1,CSAPWRQGTEAFF,TGCAGTGCTCCTTGGCGACAGGGCACTGAAGCTTTCTTT
TRBJ2-5,many,TRBD2,TRBV24-1,CATSDLERGTQYF,TGTGCCACCAGTGATTTGGAGCGGGGGACCCAGTACTTC
TRBJ2-7,-,-,TRBV10-3,CASSQGRSEEGWYF,TGTGCCAGCAGCCAAGGACGGAGCGAGGAAGGATGGTACTTC
TRBJ1-2,-,TRBD1,TRBV6-6,CASGTGVYGYTF,TGTGCCAGCGGGACAGGGGTCTATGGCTACACCTTC
TRBJ2-7,few,TRBD2,TRBV20-1,CSATASGALSEQYF,TGCAGTGCCACAGCAAGCGGGGCACTTAGCGAGCAGTACTTC
TRBJ2-7,-,-,TRBV10-1,CASSEPDRYEQYF,TGCGCCAGCAGTGAGCCGGACCGCTACGAGCAGTACTTC
TRBJ1-1,few,TRBD1,TRBV7-9,CASSSYRGTEAFF,TGTGCCAGCAGCTCGTACAGGGGTACTGAAGCTTTCTTT
TRBJ1-1,many,-,TRBV12-3/TRBV12-4,CASSLVGARRWAFF,TGTGCCAGCAGTTTAGTGGGGGCGCGACGTTGGGCTTTCTTT
TRBJ1-6,-,TRBD1,TRBV7-8,CASIEGQGTPLHF,TGTGCCAGCATCGAGGGACAGGGGACACCCCTCCACTTT
TRBJ1-2,-,-,TRBV12-3/TRBV12-4,CASSYSLRSYGYTF,TGTGCCAGCAGTTACTCGCTACGGAGCTATGGCTACACCTTC
TRBJ2-5,-,-,TRBV2,CASVKPDNRETQYF,TGTGCCAGCGTGAAACCAGACAATCGGGAGACCCAGTACTTC
TRBJ1-6,many,-,TRBV20-1,CSAIGLLTSSYNSPLHF,TGCAGTGCTATTGGTCTCCTGACGAGCTCCTATAATTCACCCCTCCACTTT
TRBJ2-6,many,-,TRBV7-2,CASSFLAGYSGANVLTF,TGTGCCAGCAGCTTTCTGGCGGGTTACTCTGGGGCCAACGTCCTGACTTTC
TRBJ2-7,many,TRBD1,TRBV2,CASSENPTGVKYF,TGTGCCAGCAGTGAGAACCCGACAGGGGTTAAGTACTTC
TRBJ1-5,few,-,TRBV11-1,CASSWTTNQPQHF,TGTGCCAGCAGCTGGACCACCAATCAGCCCCAGCATTTT
TRBJ1-5,many,-,TRBV7-9,CASSLGWSNQPQHF,TGTGCCAGCAGCTTAGGTTGGAGCAATCAGCCCCAGCATTTT
TRBJ2-7,few,-,TRBV6-1,CASRATAITYEQYF,TGTGCCAGCAGGGCAACCGCGATAACCTACGAGCAGTACTTC
TRBJ2-5,many,TRBD1,TRBV15,CATSGTGLQETQYF,TGTGCCACCAGCGGGACAGGCTTACAAGAGACCCAGTACTTC
TRBJ2-7,-,-,TRBV29-1,CSVGTYEQYF,TGCAGCGTAGGGACCTACGAGCAGTACTTC
TRBJ1-2,many,-,TRBV20-1,CSARVAEPTNYGYTF,TGCAGTGCTAGGGTGGCGGAACCTACTAACTATGGCTACACCTTC
TRBJ1-2,-,-,TRBV6-5,CASRMTGNYGYTF,TGTGCCAGCAGGATGACAGGAAACTATGGCTACACCTTC
TRBJ2-7,many,-,TRBV6-6,CASRRLSRGYEQYF,TGTGCCAGCAGACGACTCAGCAGGGGCTACGAGCAGTACTTC
TRBJ2-5,many,TRBD1,TRBV7-9,CASSLVRGRRETQYF,TGTGCCAGCAGCTTAGTGAGGGGGCGTCGCGAGACCCAGTACTTC
TRBJ1-4,many,TRBD1,TRBV10-3,CAISELDRGRAKLFF,TGTGCCATCAGTGAGCTTGACAGGGGACGGGCAAAACTGTTTTTT